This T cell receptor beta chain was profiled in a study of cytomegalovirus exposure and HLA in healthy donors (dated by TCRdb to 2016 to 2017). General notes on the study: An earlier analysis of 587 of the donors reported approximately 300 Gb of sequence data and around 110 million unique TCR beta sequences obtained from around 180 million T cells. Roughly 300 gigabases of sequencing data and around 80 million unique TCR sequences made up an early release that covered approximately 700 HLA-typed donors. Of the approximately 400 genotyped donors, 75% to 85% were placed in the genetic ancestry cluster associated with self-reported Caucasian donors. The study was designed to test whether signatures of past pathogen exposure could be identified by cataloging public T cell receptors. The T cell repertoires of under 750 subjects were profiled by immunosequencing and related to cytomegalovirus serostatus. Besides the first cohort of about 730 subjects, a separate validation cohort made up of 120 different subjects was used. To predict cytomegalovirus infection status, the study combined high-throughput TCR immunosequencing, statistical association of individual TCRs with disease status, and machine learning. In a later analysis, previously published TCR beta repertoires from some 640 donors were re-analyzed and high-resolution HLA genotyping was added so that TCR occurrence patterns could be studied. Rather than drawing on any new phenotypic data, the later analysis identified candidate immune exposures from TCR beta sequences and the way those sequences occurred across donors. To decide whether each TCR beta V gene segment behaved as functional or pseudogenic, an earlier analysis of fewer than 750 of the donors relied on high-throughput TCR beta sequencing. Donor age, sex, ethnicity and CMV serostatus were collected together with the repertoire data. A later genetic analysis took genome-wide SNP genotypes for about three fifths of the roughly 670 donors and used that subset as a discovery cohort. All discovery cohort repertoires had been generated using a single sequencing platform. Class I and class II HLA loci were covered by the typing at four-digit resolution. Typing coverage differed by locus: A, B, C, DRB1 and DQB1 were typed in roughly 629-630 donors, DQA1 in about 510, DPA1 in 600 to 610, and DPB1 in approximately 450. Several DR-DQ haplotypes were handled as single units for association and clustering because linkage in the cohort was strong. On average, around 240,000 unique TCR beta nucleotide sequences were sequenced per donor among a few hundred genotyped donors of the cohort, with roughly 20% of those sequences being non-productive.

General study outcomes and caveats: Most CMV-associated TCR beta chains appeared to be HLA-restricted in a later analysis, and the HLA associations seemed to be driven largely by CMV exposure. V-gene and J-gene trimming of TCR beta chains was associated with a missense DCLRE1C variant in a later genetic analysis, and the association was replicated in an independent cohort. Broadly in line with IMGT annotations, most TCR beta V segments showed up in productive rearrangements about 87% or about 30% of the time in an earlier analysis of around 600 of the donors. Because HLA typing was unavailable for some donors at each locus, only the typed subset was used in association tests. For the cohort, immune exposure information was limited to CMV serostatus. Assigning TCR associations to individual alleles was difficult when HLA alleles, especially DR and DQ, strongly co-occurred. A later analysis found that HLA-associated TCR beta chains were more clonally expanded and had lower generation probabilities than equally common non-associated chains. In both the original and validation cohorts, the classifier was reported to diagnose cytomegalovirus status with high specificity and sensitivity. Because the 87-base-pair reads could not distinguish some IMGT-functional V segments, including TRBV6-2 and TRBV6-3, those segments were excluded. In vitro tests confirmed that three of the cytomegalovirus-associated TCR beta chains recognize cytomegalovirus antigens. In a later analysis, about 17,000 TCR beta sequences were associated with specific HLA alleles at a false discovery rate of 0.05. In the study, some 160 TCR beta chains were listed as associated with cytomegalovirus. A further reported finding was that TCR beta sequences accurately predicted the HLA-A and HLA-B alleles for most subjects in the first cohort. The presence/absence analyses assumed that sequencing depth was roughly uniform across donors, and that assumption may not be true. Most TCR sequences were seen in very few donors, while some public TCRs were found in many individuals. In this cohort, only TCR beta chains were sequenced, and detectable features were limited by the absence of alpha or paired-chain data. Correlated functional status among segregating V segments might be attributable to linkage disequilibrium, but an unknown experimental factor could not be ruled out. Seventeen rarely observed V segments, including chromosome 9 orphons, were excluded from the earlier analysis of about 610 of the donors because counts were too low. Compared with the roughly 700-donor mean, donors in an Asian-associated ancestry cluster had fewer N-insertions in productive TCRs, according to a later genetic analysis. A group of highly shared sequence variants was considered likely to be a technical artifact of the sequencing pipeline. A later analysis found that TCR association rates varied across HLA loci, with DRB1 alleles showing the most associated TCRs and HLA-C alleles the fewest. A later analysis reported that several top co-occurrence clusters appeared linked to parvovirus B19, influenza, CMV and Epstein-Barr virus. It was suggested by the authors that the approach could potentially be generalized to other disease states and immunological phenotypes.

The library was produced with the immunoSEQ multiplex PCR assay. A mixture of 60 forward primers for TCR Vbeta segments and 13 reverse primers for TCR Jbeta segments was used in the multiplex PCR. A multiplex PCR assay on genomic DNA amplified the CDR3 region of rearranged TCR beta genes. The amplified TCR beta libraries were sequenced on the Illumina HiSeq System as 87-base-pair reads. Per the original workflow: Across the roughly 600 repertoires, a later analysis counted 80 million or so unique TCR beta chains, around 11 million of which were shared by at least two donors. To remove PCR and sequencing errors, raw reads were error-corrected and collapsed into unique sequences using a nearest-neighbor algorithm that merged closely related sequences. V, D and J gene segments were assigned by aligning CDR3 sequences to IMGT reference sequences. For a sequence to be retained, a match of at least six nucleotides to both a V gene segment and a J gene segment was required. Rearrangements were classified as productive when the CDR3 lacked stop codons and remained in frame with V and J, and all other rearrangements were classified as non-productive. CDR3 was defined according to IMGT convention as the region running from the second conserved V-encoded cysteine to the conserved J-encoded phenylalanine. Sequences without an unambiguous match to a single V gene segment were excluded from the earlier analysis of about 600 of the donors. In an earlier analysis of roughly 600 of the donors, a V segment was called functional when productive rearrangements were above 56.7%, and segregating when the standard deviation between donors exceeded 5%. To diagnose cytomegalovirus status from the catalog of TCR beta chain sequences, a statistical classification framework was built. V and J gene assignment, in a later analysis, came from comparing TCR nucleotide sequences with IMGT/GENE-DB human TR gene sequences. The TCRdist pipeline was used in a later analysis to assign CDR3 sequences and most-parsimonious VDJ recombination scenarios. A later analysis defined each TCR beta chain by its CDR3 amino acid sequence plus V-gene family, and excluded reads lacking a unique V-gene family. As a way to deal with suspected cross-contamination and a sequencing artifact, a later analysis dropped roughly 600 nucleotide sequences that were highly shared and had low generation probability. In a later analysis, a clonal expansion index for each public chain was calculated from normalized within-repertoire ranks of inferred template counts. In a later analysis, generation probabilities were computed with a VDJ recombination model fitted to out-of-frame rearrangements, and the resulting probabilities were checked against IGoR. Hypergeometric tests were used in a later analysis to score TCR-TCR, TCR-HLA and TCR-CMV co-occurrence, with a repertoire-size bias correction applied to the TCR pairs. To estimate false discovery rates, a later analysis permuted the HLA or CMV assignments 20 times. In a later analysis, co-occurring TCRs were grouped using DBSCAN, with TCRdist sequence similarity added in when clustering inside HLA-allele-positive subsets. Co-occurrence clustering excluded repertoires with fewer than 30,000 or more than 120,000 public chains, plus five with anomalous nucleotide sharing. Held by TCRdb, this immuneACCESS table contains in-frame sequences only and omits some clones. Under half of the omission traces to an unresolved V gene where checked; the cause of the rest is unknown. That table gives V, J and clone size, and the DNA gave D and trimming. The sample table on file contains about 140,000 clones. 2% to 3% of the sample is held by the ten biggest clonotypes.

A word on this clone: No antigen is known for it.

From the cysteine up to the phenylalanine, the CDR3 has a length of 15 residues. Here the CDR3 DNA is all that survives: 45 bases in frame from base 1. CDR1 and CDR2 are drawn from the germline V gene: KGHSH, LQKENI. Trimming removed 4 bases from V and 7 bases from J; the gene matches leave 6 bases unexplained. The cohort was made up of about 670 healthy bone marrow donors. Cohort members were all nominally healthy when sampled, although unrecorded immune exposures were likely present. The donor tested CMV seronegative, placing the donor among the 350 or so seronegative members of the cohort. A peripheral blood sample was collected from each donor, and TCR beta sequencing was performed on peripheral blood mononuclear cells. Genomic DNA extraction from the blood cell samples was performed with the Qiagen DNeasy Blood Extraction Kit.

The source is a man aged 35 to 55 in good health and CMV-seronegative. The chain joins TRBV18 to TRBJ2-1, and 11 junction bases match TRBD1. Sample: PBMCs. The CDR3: CASSRGGQGANEQFF. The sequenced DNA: TGTGCCAGCTCACGCGGAGGACAGGGGGCGAATGAGCAGTTCTTC.